The present T cell receptor beta chain was sequenced within a study of T-cell reconstitution after alpha-beta-depleted transplantation in children. Study-wide results and caveats: There were some patients whose high TCRbeta diversity at day 60 came from surviving recipient T cells and thymic progenitors. A year had passed since transplant, and T-cell counts and diversity by then came mostly from newly produced T cells. Reportedly, roughly two months post-transplant, alpha-beta T cells arose from several hundred expanded graft clones.

There are a few counts of this clonotype. Its antigen is unknown. TCRbeta library construction was performed incorporating unique molecular identifiers. TCRdb ran MiXCR on the PCR reads and lists one entry per CDR3 protein. The sample contains about 300,000 distinct CDR3 sequences, about 7.3% of which appear only once. The TCR comes from a female patient aged 2-9 years who had a stem cell transplant for Fanconi anemia, so the T cells may come from the graft donor. Material: peripheral blood, obtained 360 days after TCRalphabeta/CD19-depleted stem cell transplant.

The chain's CDR3 is CASSQGQFTDTQYF. DNA for the CDR3: TGTGCCAGCAGCCAGGGACAGTTCACAGATACGCAGTATTTT. The chain is built from TRBV5-6 and TRBJ2-3, with 7 bases aligning to TRBD1. This CDR3 contains 14 residues. Germline CDR1 reads SGHDT; CDR2 reads YYEEEE. V lost 4 bases to trimming and J lost 2 bases; unmatched junction nucleotides: 4.